Following are 20 T cell receptor beta chains from one sample sequenced in a study of cytomegalovirus exposure and HLA in healthy donors. The PCR was carried out with 60 Vbeta primers and 13 Jbeta primers. The assay was immunoSEQ multiplex PCR, and TCRdb's table has in-frame clones only and misses some. The data show approximately 70,000 clones, 72% seen once. The specimen was PBMCs. The source of these receptors is a middle-aged woman in good health and CMV-seropositive.

The CDR3 here is CAWSTRDRDNTEAFF. The CDR3 nucleotides read TGTGCCTGGAGTACCCGGGACAGGGATAACACTGAAGCTTTCTTT. The V gene is TRBV30, the J gene TRBJ1-1; TRBD1 matches at 9 bases. With 2 bases clipped from V and 2 bases from J, the junction kept 6 bases outside the gene matches. The CDR3 has 15 amino acids. CDR1 and CDR2 (germline): GTSNPN, SVGIG (reference sequence).

This clone is a singleton in its sample. The genes are TRBV19 and TRBJ1-1; 7 positions match TRBD1. The CDR3 length is 14 residues. CDR1 and CDR2 from the germline V gene are LNHDA and SQIVND (reference sequence). Trimming removed 7 bases from V and 0 bases from J; junction bases left unmatched: 5. CDR3 bases: TGTGCCAGTACCCAGGGACAGATGAACACTGAAGCTTTCTTT. Its translation is CASTQGQMNTEAFF.

The chain has TRBV2 and TRBJ1-5, with 7 bases matching TRBD1. Germline assignment: CDR1 SNHLY and CDR2 FYNNEI. The CDR3 totals 15 residues. Trimming at V came to 7 bases and at J to 4 bases, leaving 10 bases not matched to a gene. CDR3 nucleotides: TGTGCCAGCAATGACAGGGTGATGAAAAATCAGCCCCAGCATTTT. Protein product: CASNDRVMKNQPQHF.

As regards this clone: The junction departs from germline at one end; a sequencing error may be responsible. This chain joins TRBV6-6 and TRBJ1-4; maybe TRBD1 (5 bases). The CDR3 runs 14 residues. Germline loops: CDR1 MNHNY, CDR2 SVGAGI (reference sequence). The CDR3 sequence: CTSSYPQGGEKLFF. In nucleotides, the CDR3 is TGTACCAGCAGTTACCCCCAGGGCGGCGAAAAACTGTTTTTT.

V usage is TRBV19 and J usage is TRBJ1-5, with D possibly TRBD1 on 5 matching bases. Looked up from germline, CDR1 is LNHDA and CDR2 is SQIVND (reference sequence). The CDR3 totals 15 residues. The germline V and J ends were trimmed by 5 bases and 0 bases, with 11 bases remaining between them. The CDR3, as DNA: TGTGCCAGTAGTCCCCACAGGTATAGCAATCAGCCCCAGCATTTT. Translating it yields CASSPHRYSNQPQHF.

The chain employs TRBV11-2 and TRBJ2-2; TRBD1 might be the D (5 bases). The CDR3 totals 16 residues. The V and J ends lost 5 bases and 2 bases respectively, with 15 bases between them. In germline, CDR1 is SGHAT, CDR2 FQNNGV. The CDR3, as DNA: TGTGCCAGCAGCACATTAAAGGGGCTAAACACCGGGGAGCTGTTTTTT. It yields the protein CASSTLKGLNTGELFF.

This sequence joins TRBV2 and TRBJ2-5, with D possibly matching TRBD1 (5 bases). V was clipped by 10 bases and J by 1 base, with 13 bases between them. The CDR3 has 13 amino acids. CDR1 SNHLY and CDR2 FYNNEI come from the germline V gene. The DNA for the CDR3 is TGTGCCATCTCTCTTGACAGCCAAGAGACCCAGTACTTC. This gives the protein CAISLDSQETQYF.

This chain joins TRBV29-1 and TRBJ1-1, with D perhaps TRBD1 (6 bases). Germline V gene data show CDR1 as SQVTM and CDR2 as ANQGSEA. This CDR3 has 15 amino acids. V was cut by 7 bases and J by 0 bases, with 18 bases left in between. The CDR3 protein is CSAVDRIPMNTEAFF. In DNA, the CDR3 is TGCAGCGCCGTCGACAGGATCCCAATGAACACTGAAGCTTTCTTT.

This clone was counted once. V and J are TRBV27 and TRBJ2-3, with 10 bases lining up with TRBD2. V lost 5 bases and J lost 0; bases outside the gene matches: 5. CDR1 and CDR2 from the germline V gene are MNHEY and SMNVEV (reference sequence). The CDR3 loop spans 16 amino acids. The DNA for the CDR3 is TGTGCCAGCAGTCCCACTAGCGGGGTTAGCACAGATACGCAGTATTTT. Its translation is CASSPTSGVSTDTQYF.

The chain links TRBV7-9 to TRBJ1-1, with unresolved D. Germline V gene data show CDR1 as SEHNR and CDR2 as FQNEAQ (reference sequence). This CDR3 region has 12 residues. V was pared by 3 bases and J by 7 bases, with 9 bases between. CDR3 nucleotide sequence: TGTGCCAGCAGCTTCGGACTGTTTGAAGCTTTCTTT. Its protein is CASSFGLFEAFF.

This sequence joins TRBV30 and TRBJ2-7; 12 positions match TRBD1. The V and J ends lost 3 bases and 4 bases, in that order; junction bases with no gene match: 4. The CDR3 length is 14 residues. CDR1 and CDR2 from the germline V gene are GTSNPN and SVGIG (reference sequence). The CDR3, as DNA: TGTGCCTGGAGGCGGGACAGGGGGCCATACGAGCAGTACTTC. Translated, it gives CAWRRDRGPYEQYF. Full variable domain (remainder filled in from reference TRBV30 and TRBJ2-7): SQTIHQWPATLVQPVGSPLSLECTVEGTSNPNLYWYRQAAGRGLQLLFYSVGIGQISSEVPQNLSASRPQDRQFILSSKKLLLSDSGFYLCAWRRDRGPYEQYFGPGTRLTVT.

The sample holds a few counts of this clone. V is TRBV5-1 and J is TRBJ2-1; D might be TRBD2 (7 bases). The length of the CDR3 is 16 residues. V was cut by 4 bases and J by 5 bases, with 19 bases left in between. Germline V gives CDR1 SGHRS, CDR2 YFSETQ. The CDR3 DNA follows: TGCGCCAGCAGCGGGAGTGGGGGGGCGTTCCACAATGAGCAGTTCTTC. This gives the protein CASSGSGGAFHNEQFF.

The chain recombines TRBV5-1 with TRBJ2-7; D may be TRBD2 (5 bases). The ends were cut back, 1 base at V and 6 bases at J, with 17 bases in the middle. CDR1 and CDR2 (germline): SGHRS, YFSETQ. The CDR3 sequence is 15 residues long. This CDR3 reads CASSLFLIEGGEQYF. Here the CDR3 DNA reads TGCGCCAGCAGCTTGTTTTTGATCGAGGGTGGCGAGCAGTACTTC.

This clone occurred once. The chain links TRBV7-9 to TRBJ2-7; TRBD2 aligns across 7 bases. Losses at the gene ends were 7 bases for V and 4 bases for J; bases not matched to a gene: 10. From germline, CDR1 is SEHNR and CDR2 FQNEAQ (reference sequence). The CDR3 sequence is 14 residues long. CDR3: CASTSSGVMYEQYF. The CDR3 DNA reads TGTGCCAGCACCTCTAGCGGAGTGATGTACGAGCAGTACTTC.

This clone was found once. V is TRBV7-9 and J is TRBJ1-5; possibly TRBD1 for D (5 bases). Trimming cost V 5 bases and J 4 bases, with 9 bases left between them. Germline lookup yields CDR1 SEHNR and CDR2 FQNEAQ (reference sequence). CDR3 size: 13 residues. The CDR3 loop reads CASSKEGNQPQHF. Here the CDR3 DNA reads TGTGCCAGCAGCAAGGAGGGGAATCAGCCCCAGCATTTT.

The chain has TRBV9 and TRBJ1-4; possible D gene TRBD1, 6 bases. The V end was cut by 0 bases, the J end by 4 bases, with 7 bases between. This CDR3 contains 14 residues. Germline lookup yields CDR1 SGDLS and CDR2 YYNGEE. The CDR3 DNA reads as TGTGCCAGCAGCGTAGGGGGGCTTAATGAAAAACTGTTTTTT. Encoded protein: CASSVGGLNEKLFF.

The chain couples TRBV11-1 to TRBJ2-1, with TRBD2 as a possible D gene (6 bases). The germline V gene encodes CDR1 SGHAT and CDR2 FQDESV (reference sequence). CDR3 length: 15 residues. V dropped 10 bases and J dropped 4 bases, with 20 bases sitting between them. CDR3 nucleotide sequence: TGTGCCACCACACCGCGGGACGGCTTATACAATGAGCAGTTCTTC. It specifies CATTPRDGLYNEQFF.

This clone turned up a few times. The chain has TRBV7-6 and TRBJ2-5, with 11 bases lining up with TRBD1. The germline V gene has CDR1 SGHVS and CDR2 FNYEAQ. CDR3 length equals 20 residues. Losses at the gene ends were 1 base for V and 4 bases for J; bases not matched to a gene: 17. CDR3 loop: CASSLEGGTGGAPWTETQYF. The CDR3 region has the DNA TGTGCCAGCAGCTTAGAGGGTGGGACAGGGGGAGCCCCATGGACAGAGACCCAGTACTTC.

This clone was seen a single time. This sequence joins TRBV5-1 and TRBJ2-7; D perhaps matches TRBD1 (5 bases). Trimming stripped 1 base from V and 5 bases from J, with 13 bases between. The CDR3 has 14 amino acids. The germline CDR1 and CDR2 sequences are SGHRS and YFSETQ. For the CDR3, the DNA is TGCGCCAGCAGCTTGCGAAGGGGATACGACGAGCAGTACTTC. This sequence encodes CASSLRRGYDEQYF. Combining the CDR3 with reference TRBV5-1 and TRBJ2-7 gives the whole variable domain KAGVTQTPRYLIKTRGQQVTLSCSPISGHRSVSWYQQTPGQGLQFLFEYFSETQRNKGNFPGRFSGRQFSNSRSEMNVSTLELGDSALYLCASSLRRGYDEQYFGPGTRLTVT.

This clone has only a few counts. The chain uses TRBV5-6 and TRBJ1-4; perhaps TRBD1 as D (5 bases). Trimming shortened V by 4 bases and J by 6 bases, and 13 bases separated the two germline ends. The CDR3 contains 14 residues. Per germline, CDR1 SGHDT and CDR2 YYEEEE. CDR3 sequence reads: CASSPGLRDEKLFF. The DNA of the CDR3 is TGTGCCAGCAGCCCGGGACTGCGGGATGAAAAACTGTTTTTT.